Listed here are 25 T cell receptor beta chains from one sample, sequenced in a study of tumor-infiltrating lymphocytes in primary liver carcinoma (dated by TCRdb to 2017 to 2019). Sequenced using an Illumina HiSeq 2500. TCRbeta-specific cDNA was reverse-transcribed from approximately 460 ng total RNA using a constant-region primer and ProtoScript II reverse transcriptase. Construction of the TCRbeta libraries relied on three nested rounds of multiplex PCR, following a slightly modified ARM-PCR procedure. Multiplex TRBV1-TRBV30 forward primers and a Cbeta reverse primer were used in the first two PCR rounds, each of which was run for roughly 9 cycles. TCRdb handled the public reads itself, with Q25 trimming in fastp and clone calling in MiXCR, and kept productive beta chains. Duplicate CDR3 protein sequences are folded into a single record with the most common DNA and genes. This sample gives 95,000 to 100,000 distinct CDR3 sequences in total; around two thirds of them show up just once. 9% to 15% of the sample is in the top ten clones.

Total RNA and DNA were co-extracted from roughly 20-30 mg of bulk tissue with the AllPrep DNA/RNA mini kit, without cell sorting. The specimen was liver tumor tissue from sampling region 2. The cell subset or site label corresponds to: tumor region T2, inferior pole. The origin of the receptors is a woman aged 55-75 years with primary liver carcinoma and hepatitis B virus infection.

Note on this clonotype: A much larger clone differs by one base, so this may be a read error. This sequence joins TRBV11-2 and TRBJ2-2, with TRBD1 identical over 7 bases. Losses at the gene ends were 5 bases for V and 6 bases for J; bases not matched to a gene: 15. Germline V gene data show CDR1 as SGHAT and CDR2 as FQNNGV. The CDR3 contains 17 residues. The CDR3 DNA reads as TGTGCCAGCAGCCCCAGATCGGTTGGGGACAGATCCGGGGAGCTGTTTTTT. Translation: CASSPRSVGDRSGELFF.

This clonotype was seen only a few times. At one end, the junction sequence differs from germline, possibly due to a read error. The chain recombines TRBV5-4 with TRBJ1-5, with 12 bases aligning to TRBD1. Germline loops: CDR1 SGHNT, CDR2 YYREEE (reference sequence). CDR3 length: 15 residues. The DNA for the CDR3 is TGTGCCAGCAGCCCGGGGACAGGGGGCAATCAGCCCCAGCAATTT. This codes for CASSPGTGGNQPQQF. The full variable domain, its missing parts supplied by reference TRBV5-4 and TRBJ1-5, is ETGVTQSPTHLIKTRGQQVTLRCSSQSGHNTVSWYQQALGQGPQFIFQYYREEENGRGNFPPRFSGLQFPNYSSELNVNALELDDSALYLCASSPGTGGNQPQQFGDGTRLSIL.

Concerning this clonotype itself: Relative to the germline gene, one junction end is altered; a read error may explain this. J is TRBJ2-3 and V is TRBV11-2, with D maybe TRBD1 (5 bases). CDR3 length: 13 residues. The germline gives CDR1 SGHAT, CDR2 FQNNGV. The CDR3 is CASSFGMTDTQCF. DNA of the CDR3: TGTGCCAGCAGCTTTGGGATGACAGATACACAGTGTTTT.

As for this clonotype: Mismatch with germline at one junction end may stem from a read error. This chain uses TRBV4-2 with TRBJ2-5, with 11 positions matching TRBD2. The CDR3 spans 16 residues. Germline lookup yields CDR1 LGHNA and CDR2 YNFKEQ. The DNA for the CDR3 is TGTGCCACCAGCCAAGATTTAACTAGCGGGAGTGAGTCCCAGTACTTC. Amino acids: CATSQDLTSGSESQYF.

A word on this clonotype: Relative to the germline gene, one junction end is altered; a read error may explain this. V usage is TRBV6-5 and J usage is TRBJ1-5; 7 bases line up with TRBD1. The germline gives CDR1 MNHEY, CDR2 SVGAGI. The CDR3 length is 15 residues. The chain's CDR3 is CASNRTRDSNQPRHF. The CDR3, as DNA: TGTGCCAGCAATCGAACCCGGGACAGCAATCAGCCCCGGCATTTT.

This clonotype was detected ten times or more. The chain links TRBV6-6 to TRBJ2-2; a possible D gene is TRBD1 (6 bases). The CDR3 loop spans 14 amino acids. Trimming left V 0 bases short and J 6 bases short, with 8 bases between. Per the germline V gene, CDR1 is MNHNY and CDR2 is SVGAGI (reference sequence). The CDR3 loop is CASSYSGGSGELFF. The DNA for the CDR3 is TGTGCCAGCAGTTACTCAGGGGGTTCCGGGGAGCTGTTTTTT.

Comment on this clonotype: Since no conserved phenylalanine or tryptophan closes the CDR3, a read error is the likely cause. This chain joins TRBV6-5 and TRBJ2-5, with 11 bases aligning to TRBD2. V lost 2 bases, J lost 7 bases, and 15 bases stayed unmatched. CDR3 length: 18 residues. Germline loops: CDR1 MNHEY, CDR2 SVGAGI. The CDR3 DNA reads as TGTGCCAGCAGTTACGGTAGAGTAGCGGGAGGGCCTGTTCGGACCCAGTACCTC. It translates to CASSYGRVAGGPVRTQYL.

The J gene is TRBJ2-2, the V gene TRBV30, with 10 bases identical to TRBD2. The CDR3 runs to 18 residues. CDR1 is GTSNPN, CDR2 SVGIG, per germline (reference sequence). With 3 bases clipped from V and 10 bases from J, the junction kept 20 bases outside the gene matches. The CDR3 sequence: CAWRTSRSSGSHIEELFF. CDR3 nucleotide sequence: TGTGCCTGGAGGACTTCCCGTTCTAGCGGGAGTCACATCGAGGAGCTGTTTTTT.

This chain joins TRBV29-1 and TRBJ2-3, with D possibly being TRBD1 (6 bases). The V gene's germline CDR1 is SQVTM and CDR2 ANQGSEA. This CDR3 comprises 13 residues. This CDR3 is CGAGGGRTDTQYF. The CDR3 nucleotides are TGCGGCGCTGGGGGCGGTAGAACAGATACGCAGTATTTT.

Details on this clonotype: Here the CDR3 omits its conserved ending phenylalanine or tryptophan, so a read error is the likely source. This chain uses TRBV4-1 with TRBJ2-5; tentative D call: TRBD2 (6 bases). The CDR3 covers 16 residues. The V end was cut by 5 bases, the J end by 1 base, with 17 bases between. The germline CDR1 and CDR2 sequences are MGHRA and YSYEKL. The DNA of the CDR3 is TGCGCCAGCAGCTCCGGGGGAGGCTCCTCCCAAGAGACCCAGTACCTC. Translating gives CASSSGGGSSQETQYL.

The rearrangement uses TRBV11-3 and TRBJ2-7, with D possibly TRBD2 on 5 matching bases. Trimming stripped 5 bases from V and 1 base from J, with 15 bases between. In germline, CDR1 is SGHNT, CDR2 YENEEA. The CDR3 loop spans 15 amino acids. CDR3 residues: CASSIRESGSYEQYF. The CDR3 DNA reads TGTGCCAGCAGCATTAGGGAGAGTGGTTCCTACGAGCAGTACTTC.

The gene calls are TRBV11-2 and TRBJ2-1, with D perhaps matching TRBD1 (5 bases). The CDR3 totals 15 residues. The V and J ends lost 1 base and 9 bases respectively, with 16 bases between them. Per the germline V gene, CDR1 is SGHAT and CDR2 is FQNNGV. The CDR3 DNA is TGTGCCAGCAGCTTAGGGGGCGGAAGTGTCGGTGAGCAGTTCTTC. Translating it yields CASSLGGGSVGEQFF.

About this clonotype: A read error is possible here, since a much larger clone lies one base away. The CDR3: CASSQGVDEKLLF. The CDR3 nucleotides read TGCGCCAGCAGCCAGGGAGTTGATGAAAAACTGTTGTTT. The rearrangement joins TRBV5-1 to TRBJ1-4; D is perhaps TRBD1 (5 bases). Germline V lookup: CDR1 SGHRS, CDR2 YFSETQ. There are 13 residues in the CDR3.

The count of this clonotype is one. No conserved phenylalanine or tryptophan ends this CDR3, so it is likely a read error. The rearrangement uses TRBV4-1 and TRBJ2-5; possible D gene TRBD2, 6 bases. Per germline, CDR1 MGHRA and CDR2 YSYEKL. The CDR3 extends over 18 amino acids. The CDR3 DNA reads as TGCGCCAGCAGCCAAGATCTGGGCCGCGGGGCAGCCCAAGAGGCCCAGTACTAC. It codes for CASSQDLGRGAAQEAQYY.

Concerning this clonotype itself: This may be a read error: a much more frequent sequence differs by one nucleotide. This sequence joins TRBV5-1 and TRBJ2-7, with a possible D match to TRBD1 (5 bases). V gave up 8 bases and J gave up 5 bases, with 17 bases separating them. This CDR3 has 13 amino acids. Germline V lookup: CDR1 SGHRS, CDR2 YFSETQ. The CDR3 nucleotides are TGCGCCAGAAGCATGAACAGGTACGACGAGCAGTACTTC. Translation gives CARSMNRYDEQYF.

The chain recombines TRBV5-4 with TRBJ2-7, with D possibly being TRBD1 (6 bases). Trimming pared 6 bases from V and 2 bases from J, leaving 15 bases between. The CDR3 covers 14 residues. The germline gives CDR1 SGHNT, CDR2 YYREEE (reference sequence). The CDR3 DNA reads TGTGCCAGCACCACCGGGACATCCCCCTACGAGCAGTACTTC. Amino acid sequence: CASTTGTSPYEQYF.

As regards this clonotype: A read error is likely, as this CDR3 ends without the conserved phenylalanine or tryptophan. The gene calls are TRBV5-6 and TRBJ1-2; maybe TRBD1 (6 bases). The CDR3 covers 14 residues. With 6 bases removed from V and 2 bases from J, the gap between germline ends came to 14 bases. CDR1 SGHDT and CDR2 YYEEEE come from the germline V gene. The CDR3 bases are TGTGCCAGCAACTACGGGACACCAAACTATGGCTACACCTAC. Protein product: CASNYGTPNYGYTY.

This clonotype was picked up many times. J is TRBJ1-2 and V is TRBV6-5; no reliable D call. There are 13 residues in the CDR3. V lost 6 bases and J lost 4, with 12 bases in between. The germline V gene encodes CDR1 MNHEY and CDR2 SVGAGI. The CDR3 here is CASSPTSTYGYTF. The CDR3 DNA is TGTGCCAGCAGCCCAACATCTACCTATGGCTACACCTTC.

With regard to this clonotype: The junction and the germline gene differ at one end; a read error may be behind it. This sequence joins TRBV20-1 and TRBJ2-2; possible D gene TRBD2, 5 bases. The CDR3 is made up of 14 amino acids. Germline V CDR1 and CDR2: DFQATT, SNEGSKA (reference sequence). The chain's CDR3 is CSARGWQSTGELFF. Written as DNA, the CDR3 is TGCAGTGCTAGAGGTTGGCAGTCCACCGGGGAACTGTTTTTT.

Comment on this clonotype: An end of the junction differs from the germline gene, which may be a read error. The chain joins TRBV28 to TRBJ2-5, with TRBD2 matching over 12 bases. Looked up from germline, CDR1 is MDHEN and CDR2 is SYDVKM. The CDR3 totals 18 residues. CDR3 coding DNA: TGTGCCAGCAGTTACGGCCCCCCGACTAGCGGGGGCCAAGAGGCCCAGTACTTC. Translated: CASSYGPPTSGGQEAQYF.

Points on this clonotype: One end of the junction is discordant with germline, which a read error may explain. The chain is built from TRBV11-3 and TRBJ2-1, with 7 positions matching TRBD2. The CDR3 extends over 17 amino acids. The germline V gene has CDR1 SGHNT and CDR2 YENEEA. The DNA for the CDR3 is TGTGTCAGCAGCTTAGGTCGGGGGGAGTGGGGCGTCGACGAGCAGTTCTTC. This translates into CVSSLGRGEWGVDEQFF.

V and J are TRBV6-1 and TRBJ2-5; either TRBD1 or TRBD2 may supply D (7 bases each). The CDR3 spans 13 residues. Germline V gene data show CDR1 as MNHNS and CDR2 as SASEGT. Trimming removed 9 bases from V and 9 bases from J, with 20 bases in between. The CDR3, as DNA: TGTGCCAGTAGAGCGGGACAGCCGGAGGCCCAGTACTTC. Its translation is CASRAGQPEAQYF.

V and J are TRBV19 and TRBJ1-5; D ambiguous. V lost 3 bases and J lost 6, with 12 bases in between. From germline, CDR1 is LNHDA and CDR2 SQIVND (reference sequence). This CDR3 region has 14 residues. The CDR3 region is CASSMNTEGQPQHF. CDR3 bases: TGTGCCAGTAGTATGAACACCGAAGGTCAGCCCCAGCATTTT.

A word on this clonotype: The junction differs from germline at one of its ends, possibly a read error. This rearrangement joins TRBV6-6 to TRBJ2-5; no definite D call. CDR1 and CDR2 (germline): MNHNY, SVGAGI (reference sequence). The CDR3 extends over 14 amino acids. CDR3 in amino acids: CASTASEARETHYF. DNA for the CDR3: TGTGCTAGCACCGCCAGTGAAGCCAGAGAGACCCACTACTTC.

As to this clonotype: A junction end diverges from the germline sequence, so it may reflect a read error. The chain has TRBV11-3 and TRBJ2-1; D is ambiguous. The CDR3 is made up of 17 amino acids. CDR1 is SGHNT and CDR2 is YENEEA in the germline V gene. CDR3 sequence (DNA): TGTGTCAGCAGCTTAGGGTTCGTCGGGCCTTCCTACAATGAGCAGTTCTTC. This gives the protein CVSSLGFVGPSYNEQFF.